This TCR beta chain came from a study of T cell clonotyping in hematopoietic cell transplantation. Findings of the study overall: Pathologically expanded recipient clonotypes increased progressively from day 30 to day 180 as diversity fell. CD4 and CD8 repertoire contributions could not be separated without sorting. At the given depth, recipient repertoires were over 95% de novo clonotypes.

The J segment lost 5 bases and the V segment lost 5 bases, leaving 4 bases of the junction unmatched. Germline CDR1 reads SGHRS; CDR2 reads YFSETQ. The CDR3 spans 12 residues. Of note for this clone: Its antigen remains unknown.

Samples: about 28 days before transplant, then days 30, 100 and 180 after. Sequencing was performed with immunoSEQ multiplex PCR; in TCRdb, only in-frame clones are kept and a portion is missing. This sample carries a few thousand clones, under 90% of them seen once, and the ten largest clones take roughly a quarter. The chain carries TRBV5-1 and TRBJ2-7, with 7 bases that match TRBD1. This TCR was recovered from a male patient in his 70s who had an allogeneic stem cell transplant from an unrelated donor, so T cells may come from the graft donor. Some clones in this sample may be carry-over from other donors' samples. The sequencing used peripheral blood mononuclear cells, collected 100 days after allogeneic stem cell transplant. CDR3 residues: CASSAQGDEQYF. CDR3 coding DNA: TGCGCCAGCAGTGCTCAGGGGGACGAGCAGTACTTC.